This entry concerns a single T cell receptor (beta chain). The CDR3 runs 17 residues. Germline assignment: CDR1 LNHNV and CDR2 YYDKDF (reference sequence). V shed 8 bases, J shed 5 bases, and the junction held 15 bases outside the gene matches. This record comes from a study of blood T cell repertoires in COVID-19. Study details: T cells, B-cell-depleted T cells, or PBMCs supplied cDNA or gDNA.

Per the authors' pipeline: Amplification from reference gene primers served as the basis for estimated nucleated cell counts. TCRdb's table, derived via immunoSEQ multiplex PCR, lists solely in-frame clones and lacks some. V and J calls and clone size are those listed in that table; D and trimming were worked out from the DNA. The data hold 250,000 or so clones, with 84% observed a single time. The gene calls are TRBV15 and TRBJ2-1; 10 bases are shared with TRBD2. This clonotype was obtained from a man in his fifties or sixties with acute or convalescent COVID-19. The sample taken for sequencing was peripheral blood. CDR3 DNA: TGTGCCACCGCGAAGGCCAGCGGGAGGGCCGCACACAATGAGCAGTTCTTC. Translation gives CATAKASGRAAHNEQFF. Full variable domain (remainder filled in from reference TRBV15 and TRBJ2-1): DAMVIQNPRYQVTQFGKPVTLSCSQTLNHNVMYWYQQKSSQAPKLLFHYYDKDFNNEADTPDNFQSRRPNTSFCFLDIRSPGLGDTAMYLCATAKASGRAAHNEQFFGPGTRLTVL.